These 19 T cell receptor beta chains were sequenced from one sample in a study of regulatory T cells in long-lasting Graves disease. Building of the TCR beta libraries involved iRepertoire HTBI primers and Arm-PCR of CDR3 regions. Each CDR3 protein gets one entry after TCRdb re-called the multiplex PCR reads with MiXCR. This sample has roughly 400,000 distinct CDR3 sequences; roughly 23% occur once, and the top ten carry 13% to 15%. Time point noted: persistent/refractory GD, antithyroid drugs over 5 years with positive TRAb. The TCR library was made from RNA extracted from PBMCs. The specimen was peripheral blood mononuclear cells (PBMCs), collected when the disease was refractory, from a patient treated with antithyroid drugs. Every receptor here comes from a female donor with Graves disease.

The V and J genes are TRBV10-3 and TRBJ1-6, with a tentative D call TRBD1 (6 bases). Trimming removed 3 bases at V and 7 bases at J, with 10 bases between. The CDR3 is 14 residues long. The germline CDR1 and CDR2 sequences are ENHRY and SYGVKD. The CDR3 protein is CAISDAGVNSPLHF. CDR3 bases: TGTGCCATCAGTGATGCAGGGGTGAATTCACCCCTCCACTTT.

This clonotype was counted a few times. The chain recombines TRBV19 with TRBJ1-1; 7 nucleotides line up with TRBD1. The junction had 8 bases not matched to a gene; V was cut back by 9 bases and J by 7 bases. Per the germline V gene, CDR1 is LNHDA and CDR2 is SQIVND (reference sequence). CDR3 size: 12 residues. The CDR3 sequence is CASRNRGGEAFF. Here the CDR3 DNA reads TGTGCCAGCCGGAACAGGGGCGGTGAAGCTTTCTTT. The full variable domain, completed using reference TRBV19 and TRBJ1-1, is DGGITQSPKYLFRKEGQNVTLSCEQNLNHDAMYWYRQDPGQGLRLIYYSQIVNDFQKGDIAEGYSVSREKKESFPLTVTSAQKNPTAFYLCASRNRGGEAFFGQGTRLTVV.

The V and J genes are TRBV10-3 and TRBJ2-4; no clear D gene. This CDR3 has 11 residues. From germline, CDR1 is ENHRY and CDR2 SYGVKD. The V gene lost 0 bases and the J gene lost 8 bases, with 2 bases spanning the gap. In nucleotides, the CDR3 is TGTGCCATCAGTGAGTCTGACATTCAGTACTTC. Its protein is CAISESDIQYF.

This chain links TRBV5-1 with TRBJ2-2; 10 nucleotides line up with TRBD1. The CDR3 runs to 18 residues. Trimming cost V 6 bases and J 1 base; bases outside gene matches: 12. Germline assignment: CDR1 SGHRS and CDR2 YFSETQ. CDR3 nucleotide sequence: TGCGCCAGCACCACCCCTGGTAGGACAGGGGGGAACACCGGGGAGCTGTTTTTT. Its protein is CASTTPGRTGGNTGELFF.

Many counts were recorded for this clonotype. The chain links TRBV28 to TRBJ2-2, with 8 bases aligning to TRBD1. V gave up 3 bases and J gave up 2 bases; unmatched junction bases: 2. The germline CDR1 and CDR2 sequences are MDHEN and SYDVKM. This CDR3 is built from 15 residues. DNA of the CDR3: TGTGCCAGCAGTTTTGGACAGGGAAACACCGGGGAGCTGTTTTTT. Its protein product is CASSFGQGNTGELFF. Full variable domain (missing parts from reference TRBV28 and TRBJ2-2): DVKVTQSSRYLVKRTGEKVFLECVQDMDHENMFWYRQDPGLGLRLIYFSYDVKMKEKGDIPEGYSVSREKKERFSLILESASTNQTSMYLCASSFGQGNTGELFFGEGSRLTVL.

A word on this clonotype: This may stem from a read error, because a much larger clone lies one nucleotide away. CDR3 sequence reads: CSVDYGSPEQCF. DNA of the CDR3: TGCAGCGTTGATTACGGATCGCCCGAGCAGTGCTTC. This chain uses TRBV29-1 with TRBJ2-6; no reliable D call. The germline V gene encodes CDR1 SQVTM and CDR2 ANQGSEA. The CDR3 runs to 12 residues.

This clonotype was observed a few times. The rearrangement links TRBV5-1 to TRBJ1-4, with no clear D. Trimming took off 0 bases at V and 0 bases at J, with 9 bases between the two ends. This CDR3 has 16 residues. CDR1 is SGHRS, CDR2 YFSETQ, per germline. The CDR3 region has the DNA TGCGCCAGCAGCTTGGGCGACGGCTCAACTAATGAAAAACTGTTTTTT. Protein: CASSLGDGSTNEKLFF.

The V and J genes are TRBV14 and TRBJ2-1; 9 bases align to TRBD2. V shed 0 bases, J shed 1 base, and the junction held 7 bases outside the gene matches. Germline-derived CDR1 and CDR2 are SGHDN and FVKESK. The CDR3 spans 18 residues. The chain's CDR3 is CASSQDISREGSYNEQFF. CDR3 in DNA: TGTGCCAGCAGCCAAGATATATCGCGGGAGGGGTCCTACAATGAGCAGTTCTTC. Full variable domain (rest looked up from reference TRBV14 and TRBJ2-1): EAGVTQFPSHSVIEKGQTVTLRCDPISGHDNLYWYRRVMGKEIKFLLHFVKESKQDESGMPNNRFLAERTGGTYSTLKVQPAELEDSGVYFCASSQDISREGSYNEQFFGPGTRLTVL.

In its sample, this clonotype was seen a few times. The V and J genes are TRBV19 and TRBJ1-1; possible D gene TRBD1, 6 bases. There are 14 residues in the CDR3. The germline V gene has CDR1 LNHDA and CDR2 SQIVND (reference sequence). With 2 bases removed from V and 1 base from J, the gap between germline ends came to 8 bases. The CDR3 loop is CASSIQTGNTEAFF. CDR3 coding DNA: TGTGCCAGTAGTATACAGACAGGGAACACTGAAGCTTTCTTT.

The V and J genes are TRBV20-1 and TRBJ2-1; 8 bases match TRBD1. The CDR3 sequence is 13 residues long. CDR1 DFQATT and CDR2 SNEGSKA come from the germline V gene (reference sequence). V gave up 6 bases and J gave up 8 bases; unmatched junction bases: 9. The CDR3 coding sequence is TGCAGTGCCGACAGGGGACTCGAGGATGAGCAGTTCTTC. It is translated as CSADRGLEDEQFF.

Many counts were recorded for this clonotype. The rearrangement links TRBV11-2 to TRBJ2-5; 10 bases line up with TRBD1. The CDR3 covers 15 residues. V lost 4 bases to trimming and J lost 5 bases; unmatched junction nucleotides: 7. In germline, CDR1 is SGHAT, CDR2 FQNNGV. CDR3 protein: CASSSPGTGDETQYF. The CDR3 coding sequence is TGTGCCAGCAGCTCGCCCGGGACAGGGGACGAGACCCAGTACTTC.

This clonotype showed up just a few times. The rearrangement uses TRBV18 and TRBJ2-5, with D possibly TRBD1 on 5 matching bases. V dropped 6 bases and J dropped 5 bases, with 19 bases sitting between them. The CDR3 runs 15 residues. Germline V CDR1 and CDR2: KGHSH, LQKENI. For the CDR3, the DNA is TGTGCCAGCTCTACCAGGGATACCAGGGTCGAGACCCAGTACTTC. Translating gives CASSTRDTRVETQYF.

There are many counts of this clonotype. The chain is built from TRBV5-1 and TRBJ1-2; 8 bases are shared with TRBD1. This CDR3 is 15 amino acids long. Germline CDR1 SGHRS, CDR2 YFSETQ. After removal of 4 bases from V and 4 bases from J, the junction contained 9 bases not matched to a gene. The CDR3 is CASSAVGQDIYGYTF. Written as DNA, the CDR3 is TGCGCCAGCAGCGCAGTGGGACAGGACATCTATGGCTACACCTTC. The full variable domain, in which reference TRBV5-1 and TRBJ1-2 provide the parts outside the CDR3, is KAGVTQTPRYLIKTRGQQVTLSCSPISGHRSVSWYQQTPGQGLQFLFEYFSETQRNKGNFPGRFSGRQFSNSRSEMNVSTLELGDSALYLCASSAVGQDIYGYTFGSGTRLTVV.

This clonotype was seen a handful of times. V gene TRBV3-1 combines with J gene TRBJ2-7; 7 nucleotides align to TRBD2. CDR1 LGHDT and CDR2 YNNKEL come from the germline V gene (reference sequence). V was clipped by 1 base and J by 1 base; unmatched bases: 4. The CDR3 consists of 15 residues. CDR3 protein: CASSQGRERSYEQYF. The CDR3 DNA is TGTGCCAGCAGCCAAGGGCGGGAGAGATCCTACGAGCAGTACTTC.

In this sample, this clonotype turned up many times. The rearrangement uses TRBV28 and TRBJ1-6; D might be TRBD1 (5 bases). Looked up from germline, CDR1 is MDHEN and CDR2 is SYDVKM. The V and J ends lost 6 bases and 0 bases respectively, with 12 bases between them. This CDR3 is 16 amino acids long. CDR3 protein: CASSQDSSSYNSPLHF. CDR3 bases: TGTGCCAGCAGCCAAGACAGCAGCTCCTATAATTCACCCCTCCACTTT.

This chain connects TRBV7-6 to TRBJ2-2; 11 bases match TRBD2. V trimming: 4 bases; J trimming: 0 bases; junction bases outside the gene matches: 13. CDR3 length equals 20 residues. Germline V gene sequence: CDR1 SGHVS, CDR2 FNYEAQ. The CDR3 is CASSSTWGSGRAANTGELFF. The CDR3 coding sequence is TGTGCCAGCAGCTCGACCTGGGGTAGCGGGAGGGCCGCGAACACCGGGGAGCTGTTTTTT. Full variable domain (outside the CDR3, taken from reference TRBV7-6 and TRBJ2-2): GAGVSQSPRYKVTKRGQDVALRCDPISGHVSLYWYRQALGQGPEFLTYFNYEAQQDKSGLPNDRFSAERPEGSISTLTIQRTEQRDSAMYRCASSSTWGSGRAANTGELFFGEGSRLTVL.

V is TRBV4-1 and J is TRBJ2-7; D remains ambiguous. CDR1 MGHRA and CDR2 YSYEKL come from the germline V gene. CDR3 length: 15 amino acids. V was trimmed by 0 bases and J by 1 base, leaving 10 bases between them. CDR3 DNA sequence: TGCGCCAGCAGCCAAGATCCAGCAGGATCCTACGAGCAGTACTTC. This codes for CASSQDPAGSYEQYF.

This clonotype was counted ten times or more. The V call is TRBV10-3, the J call TRBJ1-6; 9 bases agree with TRBD1. The CDR3 contains 16 residues. The germline CDR1 and CDR2 sequences are ENHRY and SYGVKD. The V and J ends lost 8 bases and 8 bases, in that order; junction bases with no gene match: 13. This chain's CDR3 is CAIGLSVQGAYSPLHF. The CDR3 DNA sequence: TGTGCCATCGGATTATCGGTACAGGGGGCTTATTCACCCCTCCACTTT.

This chain links TRBV27 with TRBJ2-7; 7 bases line up with TRBD1. Per germline, CDR1 MNHEY and CDR2 SMNVEV (reference sequence). The CDR3 has 13 residues. Trimming removed 6 bases from V and 4 bases from J; junction bases left unmatched: 6. CDR3 nucleotides: TGTGCCAGCAGGGAGACAGGGAATTACGAGCAGTACTTC. This translates into CASRETGNYEQYF.